This T cell receptor (beta chain) is from a study of read filtering for tumor transcriptome and immune sequencing. Whole-study context: Revised staging placed eight or nine patients in R-ISS I, 15 to 20 in II, more than five in III. Study findings and constraints: RNA-seq captured clonotypes less deeply and reliably than IR-seq. Dropping single-read clonotypes raised IR-seq and RNA-seq shared-clonotype correlation.

A remark on this clonotype: Its antigen is undetermined.

The CDR3 contains 15 residues. Trimming at V came to 1 base and at J to 2 bases, leaving 2 bases not matched to a gene. In germline, CDR1 is SGHDT, CDR2 YYEEEE. Sampling of bone marrow took place during active disease in every patient. Molecular barcoded adaptors covering alpha/delta and beta/gamma chains were used on roughly 370 ng RNA. TCRdb processed the reads anew with MiXCR; each CDR3 protein has one entry. Here the sample spans approximately 61,000 distinct CDR3 sequences, roughly 18% being singletons. The rearrangement uses TRBV5-6 and TRBJ2-5; 10 bases are a match to TRBD1. The sequenced sample was a population of CD138-negative cells sorted from bone marrow. The sequence derives from a donor aged 40 or older with multiple myeloma. The CDR3 spells CASSLRTGGQETQYF. The DNA for the CDR3 is TGTGCCAGCAGCTTGAGGACAGGGGGACAAGAGACCCAGTACTTC.